A selection of T cell receptor beta chains follows, all from one sample in a study of prognosis after radiotherapy for stage I lung cancer. TCRdb analysed the multiplex PCR reads with MiXCR anew, one entry per CDR3 protein. Altogether about 12,000 distinct CDR3 sequences are present, around half being singletons, with the ten largest covering 20% to 25%. The sample was PBMCs, taken before or after stereotactic body radiation therapy (not recorded which). These receptors originate from a donor aged 50 or older with non-small cell lung cancer. CDR3s include the opening cysteine and the closing phenylalanine or tryptophan. A D gene is named only where the DNA matches it firmly. Rows may omit the clone size; those that give it use once, few, many or a size class.

d_gene: .
j_gene: TRBJ1-2
v_gene: TRBV18
abundance: medium-sized
CDR3aa: CASSRGDLHSNYGYTF

d_gene: TRBD2
j_gene: TRBJ2-7
v_gene: TRBV7-2
abundance: .
CDR3aa: CASSRGLAGTYEQYF

d_gene: .
j_gene: TRBJ2-5
v_gene: TRBV30
abundance: .
CDR3aa: CAWSVVGGETQYF

d_gene: .
j_gene: TRBJ2-7
v_gene: TRBV12-3/TRBV12-4
abundance: medium-sized
CDR3aa: CASSYTDKGSYEQYF

d_gene: .
j_gene: TRBJ2-5
v_gene: TRBV30
abundance: many
CDR3aa: CAWRGAGPAQYF

d_gene: .
j_gene: TRBJ2-2
v_gene: TRBV10-3
abundance: .
CDR3aa: CAISYQVNTGELFF

d_gene: .
j_gene: TRBJ2-3
v_gene: TRBV29-1
abundance: .
CDR3aa: CSVELYDTQYF

d_gene: .
j_gene: TRBJ1-4
v_gene: TRBV6-5
abundance: medium-sized
CDR3aa: CASSYSTADPGEKLFF

d_gene: TRBD2
j_gene: TRBJ2-1
v_gene: TRBV6-1
abundance: once
CDR3aa: CASRTSGWDENEQFF

d_gene: TRBD1
j_gene: TRBJ1-1
v_gene: TRBV28
abundance: many
CDR3aa: CASSSGQGRATEAFF

d_gene: TRBD2
j_gene: TRBJ2-5
v_gene: TRBV7-2
abundance: many
CDR3aa: CASSFGGSVVETQYF

d_gene: TRBD1
j_gene: TRBJ1-4
v_gene: TRBV5-1
abundance: .
CDR3aa: CASSVGQGGRNEKLFF

d_gene: TRBD1
j_gene: TRBJ2-1
v_gene: TRBV19
abundance: .
CDR3aa: CASTEDRDHNEQFF

d_gene: TRBD2
j_gene: TRBJ2-7
v_gene: TRBV5-4
abundance: many
CDR3aa: CASSPASGSFYEQYF

d_gene: TRBD2
j_gene: TRBJ2-2
v_gene: TRBV6-1
abundance: .
CDR3aa: CASSNPSGRPTGELFF

d_gene: TRBD1
j_gene: TRBJ1-1
v_gene: TRBV9
abundance: many
CDR3aa: CASSGGTGHPEAFF

d_gene: TRBD2
j_gene: TRBJ2-7
v_gene: TRBV7-2
abundance: medium-sized
CDR3aa: CASSLGGSGTYEQYF

d_gene: TRBD2
j_gene: TRBJ2-1
v_gene: TRBV27
abundance: medium-sized
CDR3aa: CASRSQLVTSGSIVFF

d_gene: TRBD1
j_gene: TRBJ2-7
v_gene: TRBV9
abundance: many
CDR3aa: CASSDGTAYEQYF

d_gene: .
j_gene: TRBJ1-5
v_gene: TRBV18
abundance: .
CDR3aa: CASSWGRERGFLAQHF